The 9 T cell receptor beta chains below come from one sample, sequenced in a study of T cells in localized non-small cell lung cancer. Sequenced by immunoSEQ multiplex PCR; TCRdb stores in-frame clones only, minus some. The sample contains about 82,000 clones, around 81% of which appear only once. Source: PBMCs, taken before any cancer treatment. The receptors shown here come from a man between 40 and 75 years old with stage II squamous cell lung carcinoma.

The genes are TRBV28 and TRBJ2-1; TRBD2 aligns across 15 bases. The junction had 9 bases not matched to a gene; V was cut back by 5 bases and J by 13 bases. CDR1 and CDR2 (germline): MDHEN, SYDVKM. This CDR3 contains 15 residues. The CDR3 spells CASSQGLAGGRSQFF. CDR3 in DNA: TGTGCCAGCAGTCAGGGACTAGCGGGGGGCCGCTCCCAGTTCTTC.

As to this clone: Germline and junction disagree at one end, which may indicate a read error. The chain uses TRBV4-2 and TRBJ1-2; D is possibly TRBD1 (6 bases). The germline gives CDR1 LGHNA, CDR2 YNFKEQ. The CDR3 runs to 14 residues. CDR3 DNA sequence: TGTGCCAGCAGCCAAGACAGGGACATGAATGGCTGCACCTTC. Translating it yields CASSQDRDMNGCTF.

V usage is TRBV30 and J usage is TRBJ2-1, with TRBD2 matching over 11 bases. Germline CDR1 reads GTSNPN; CDR2 reads SVGIG (reference sequence). After removal of 4 bases from V and 4 bases from J, the junction contained 3 bases not matched to a gene. This CDR3 is built from 14 residues. This CDR3 is CAWTGLAGYNEQFF. As DNA, the CDR3 is TGTGCCTGGACCGGACTAGCGGGTTACAATGAGCAGTTCTTC.

The chain couples TRBV19 to TRBJ1-1, with D unresolved. From germline, CDR1 is LNHDA and CDR2 SQIVND (reference sequence). V was cut by 7 bases and J by 0 bases, with 3 bases left in between. This CDR3 comprises 11 residues. The CDR3 DNA sequence: TGTGCCAGTACTATGAACACTGAAGCTTTCTTT. Encoded protein: CASTMNTEAFF.

V and J are TRBV2 and TRBJ2-7; D remains unclear. The V end was cut by 8 bases, the J end by 4 bases, with 9 bases between. Germline-derived CDR1 and CDR2 are SNHLY and FYNNEI. This CDR3 spans 11 amino acids. The CDR3 region is CASSPGYEQYF. Here the CDR3 DNA reads TGTGCCAGCTCCCCAGGATACGAGCAGTACTTC.

The genes are TRBV5-1 and TRBJ1-1; 7 nucleotides agree with TRBD1. Germline CDR1 reads SGHRS; CDR2 reads YFSETQ. CDR3 length: 15 residues. V shed 0 bases, J shed 6 bases, and the junction held 8 bases outside the gene matches. The CDR3 DNA is TGCGCCAGCAGCTTGGTACCCCAGGGGGGGGCTGAAGCTTTCTTT. Protein product: CASSLVPQGGAEAFF.

The count of this clone is one. V and J are TRBV18 and TRBJ1-3; D is undetermined. V was cut by 5 bases and J by 0 bases, with 8 bases left in between. From germline, CDR1 is KGHSH and CDR2 LQKENI. The CDR3 loop spans 14 amino acids. The CDR3 nucleotides are TGTGCCAGCTCATCACAAGCCTCTGGAAACACCATATATTTT. Translation: CASSSQASGNTIYF. Using reference TRBV18 and TRBJ1-3 for the parts outside the CDR3, the full variable domain is NAGVMQNPRHLVRRRGQEARLRCSPMKGHSHVYWYRQLPEEGLKFMVYLQKENIIDESGMPKERFSAEFPKEGPSILRIQQVVRGDSAAYFCASSSQASGNTIYFGEGSWLTVV.

The rearrangement joins TRBV28 to TRBJ2-2; D gene uncertain. Trimming took 7 bases from V and 6 from J, leaving 12 bases between them. The CDR3 loop spans 13 amino acids. Germline V gene data show CDR1 as MDHEN and CDR2 as SYDVKM. This CDR3 is CASTSTAPGELFF. CDR3 coding DNA: TGTGCCAGCACCTCCACGGCCCCCGGGGAGCTGTTTTTT.

The chain uses TRBV2 and TRBJ1-5; D is perhaps TRBD1 (6 bases). CDR1 is SNHLY and CDR2 is FYNNEI in the germline V gene. The CDR3 sequence is 14 residues long. The V and J ends lost 1 base and 5 bases respectively, with 9 bases between them. This CDR3 reads CASSEETGYQPQHF. The CDR3 DNA follows: TGTGCCAGCAGTGAAGAGACAGGATATCAGCCCCAGCATTTT.